This entry lists 29 T cell receptor beta chains sequenced from one sample in a study of Ad26.COV2.S vaccination and SARS-CoV-2 variants. The treatment denotes: over 15 received Ad26.COV2.S at low or high dose, single or two shots; about 5 received placebo; per-sample allocation not given. The samples date from day 63 after the first vaccine or placebo injection. Produced via immunoSEQ multiplex PCR; TCRdb's table is partial and in-frame only. The sample shows under 300,000 clones, approximately 88% of them seen only once. This specimen was peripheral blood, taken in a trial of Ad26.COV2.S vaccine versus placebo. These receptors were taken from a person between 18 and 60 years old who received the Ad26.COV2.S COVID-19 vaccine or a placebo.

The chain uses TRBV28 and TRBJ2-7; the D is unclear. This CDR3 contains 11 residues. CDR1 and CDR2 from the germline V gene are MDHEN and SYDVKM. The V end lost 3 bases, the J end lost 3 bases, and 3 bases lay between the germline ends. CDR3 bases: TGTGCCAGCAGTTTGATCTACGAGCAGTACTTC. This codes for CASSLIYEQYF.

The chain's CDR3 is CASSLEAQDYGYTF. In nucleotides, the CDR3 is TGTGCCAGCAGCTTAGAAGCACAGGACTATGGCTACACCTTC. The gene calls are TRBV7-2 and TRBJ1-2; D is possibly TRBD1 (5 bases). Trimming removed 1 base from V and 3 bases from J, with 9 bases in between. The CDR3 is made up of 14 amino acids. Germline values: CDR1 SGHTA, CDR2 FQGNSA.

The chain carries TRBV6-5 and TRBJ1-2, with a possible D match to TRBD1 (6 bases). Germline V lookup: CDR1 MNHEY, CDR2 SVGAGI. CDR3 length equals 13 residues. Deletions cut 6 bases from V and 6 bases from J, with 14 bases between. The CDR3 DNA is TGTGCCAGCAGGTATACAGGGAAGGATGGCTACACCTTC. Protein sequence: CASRYTGKDGYTF.

This chain links TRBV6-5 with TRBJ2-5; D gene uncertain. V was pared by 8 bases and J by 4 bases, with 5 bases between. Germline-derived CDR1 and CDR2 are MNHEY and SVGAGI. CDR3 length: 10 amino acids. CDR3 nucleotides: TGTGCCAGCTGGCGAGAGACCCAGTACTTC. Protein sequence: CASWRETQYF.

This chain links TRBV5-1 with TRBJ1-2, with D perhaps TRBD1 (5 bases). In germline, CDR1 is SGHRS, CDR2 YFSETQ. The CDR3 contains 15 residues. Trimming pared 0 bases from V and 4 bases from J, leaving 13 bases between. CDR3 sequence (DNA): TGCGCCAGCAGCTTGGACGGGGGAGTAGTCTATGGCTACACCTTC. Translating it yields CASSLDGGVVYGYTF.

This clone was found a few times. This chain uses TRBV4-1 with TRBJ1-5, with D uncertain. The CDR3 totals 14 residues. CDR1 and CDR2 from the germline V gene are MGHRA and YSYEKL. Trimming left V 4 bases short and J 1 base short, with 8 bases between. The CDR3 DNA sequence: TGCGCCAGCAGCCGGGCCGGCAGCAATCAGCCCCAGCATTTT. Translating it yields CASSRAGSNQPQHF.

The genes are TRBV20-1 and TRBJ2-1; D is possibly TRBD1 (5 bases). Trimming cost V 7 bases and J 7 bases, with 11 bases left between them. Germline CDR1 reads DFQATT; CDR2 reads SNEGSKA (reference sequence). CDR3 length: 11 residues. CDR3 nucleotide sequence: TGCAGTGTCCGAACAGGAAATGAGCAGTTCTTC. It yields the protein CSVRTGNEQFF.

V gene TRBV6-6 combines with J gene TRBJ2-2; the match to TRBD2 covers 14 bases. Germline V CDR1 and CDR2: MNHNY, SVGAGI (reference sequence). V gave up 6 bases and J gave up 6 bases; unmatched junction bases: 3. This CDR3 is built from 15 residues. The CDR3 here is CASRRTSGGPGELFF. DNA for the CDR3: TGTGCCAGCAGGCGGACTAGCGGGGGGCCCGGGGAGCTGTTTTTT.

The V and J genes are TRBV27 and TRBJ2-2; D is possibly TRBD2 (5 bases). Trimming took 9 bases from V and 7 from J, leaving 12 bases between them. The CDR3 totals 12 residues. Germline V lookup: CDR1 MNHEY, CDR2 SMNVEV (reference sequence). Here the CDR3 DNA reads TGTGCCAGTCAAGCCGCGGGCGGGGAGCTGTTTTTT. This gives the protein CASQAAGGELFF.

This clone was picked up a small number of times. The chain has TRBV6-6 and TRBJ2-7, with a possible D match to TRBD1 (5 bases). Trimming cost V 2 bases and J 7 bases, with 12 bases left between them. Germline assignment: CDR1 MNHNY and CDR2 SVGAGI (reference sequence). The CDR3 is made up of 13 amino acids. This CDR3 is CASSYVGPREQYF. The CDR3, as DNA: TGTGCCAGCAGTTACGTGGGGCCCAGAGAGCAGTACTTC.

A note on this clone: Other DNA sequences of this sample code for an identical CDR3. The CDR3 protein is CASSLGLQETQYF. The CDR3 nucleotides read TGTGCCAGCAGCTTAGGTCTACAAGAGACCCAGTACTTC. The rearrangement links TRBV7-9 to TRBJ2-5; D is unclear. Looked up from germline, CDR1 is SEHNR and CDR2 is FQNEAQ (reference sequence). Trimming cost V 1 base and J 2 bases, with 5 bases left between them. The length of the CDR3 is 13 residues.

The chain recombines TRBV14 with TRBJ2-3; D is undetermined. Deletions cut 1 base from V and 5 bases from J, with 10 bases between. The germline gives CDR1 SGHDN, CDR2 FVKESK. This CDR3 region has 14 residues. CDR3 DNA: TGTGCCAGCAGCCAAGCCCGCAATGGAGATACGCAGTATTTT. Translated: CASSQARNGDTQYF.

The rearrangement joins TRBV5-1 to TRBJ1-1; D is unclear. This CDR3 region has 15 residues. Germline-derived CDR1 and CDR2 are SGHRS and YFSETQ. Between the trimmed V and J ends, which lost 1 base and 1 base, there was a span of 11 bases. As DNA, the CDR3 is TGCGCCAGCAGCTTGAGGGAACCGAGGAACACTGAAGCTTTCTTT. Amino acids: CASSLREPRNTEAFF.

This rearrangement joins TRBV18 to TRBJ2-6; 13 bases align to TRBD2. CDR3 length equals 20 residues. The V gene's germline CDR1 is KGHSH and CDR2 LQKENI. J gave up 0 bases and V 2 bases, and 7 bases lay outside the gene matches. CDR3 loop: CASSPAGLAGSGSGANVLTF. The DNA for the CDR3 is TGTGCCAGCTCACCAGCGGGACTAGCGGGAAGTGGCTCTGGGGCCAACGTCCTGACTTTC.

This chain links TRBV13 with TRBJ1-2; a possible D gene is TRBD1 (6 bases). Germline V gene sequence: CDR1 PRHDT, CDR2 FYEKMQ (reference sequence). The germline V and J ends were trimmed by 4 bases and 4 bases, with 16 bases remaining between them. The CDR3 sequence is 15 residues long. The CDR3 DNA reads TGTGCCAGCAGCTCCGGGACACCTACGATCTATGGCTACACCTTC. Translated: CASSSGTPTIYGYTF. Complete variable domain (other parts from reference TRBV13 and TRBJ1-2): AAGVIQSPRHLIKEKRETATLKCYPIPRHDTVYWYQQGPGQDPQFLISFYEKMQSDKGSIPDRFSAQQFSDYHSELNMSSLELGDSALYFCASSSGTPTIYGYTFGSGTRLTVV.

CDR3 nucleotides: TGCAGTGCTAGTGTTTGGACAGGGGTAAACACCGGGGAGCTGTTTTTT. The encoded protein is CSASVWTGVNTGELFF. The chain employs TRBV20-1 and TRBJ2-2; 9 bases fit TRBD1. This CDR3 spans 16 amino acids. The germline V gene encodes CDR1 DFQATT and CDR2 SNEGSKA (reference sequence). V shed 3 bases, J shed 2 bases, and the junction held 7 bases outside the gene matches.

The J gene is TRBJ1-3, the V gene TRBV10-3; TRBD1 might be the D (5 bases). This CDR3 has 14 amino acids. Trimming removed 4 bases from V and 0 bases from J, with 7 bases in between. Germline CDR1 and CDR2: ENHRY and SYGVKD. The CDR3 loop is CAISGTHSGNTIYF. In DNA form, the CDR3 reads TGTGCCATCAGTGGGACACACTCTGGAAACACCATATATTTT.

The chain is built from TRBV24-1 and TRBJ2-3; 7 positions match TRBD2. The CDR3 is 16 amino acids. V gave up 5 bases and J gave up 0 bases; unmatched junction bases: 7. Germline-derived CDR1 and CDR2 are KGHDR and SFDVKD. The CDR3 bases are TGTGCCACCAGTGCTAAAGCGGGGACTAGCACAGATACGCAGTATTTT. Residues: CATSAKAGTSTDTQYF.

This clone was seen once. This chain links TRBV7-3 with TRBJ2-1; 7 bases line up with TRBD1. The trim removed 5 bases at V and 5 bases at J, leaving 9 bases unmatched. Germline V gene lookup returns CDR1 SGHTA and CDR2 FQGTGA. This CDR3 spans 15 amino acids. CDR3 coding DNA: TGTGCCAGCAGCCGCAGACAGGGCGGTAACAATGAGCAGTTCTTC. Translation gives CASSRRQGGNNEQFF.

The V gene is TRBV7-9, the J gene TRBJ1-6, with D tentatively TRBD1 (6 bases). The CDR3 covers 13 residues. The germline gives CDR1 SEHNR, CDR2 FQNEAQ (reference sequence). Trimming removed 8 bases from V and 10 bases from J, with 15 bases in between. This chain's CDR3 is CASEGTGKSPLHF. CDR3 DNA: TGTGCCAGCGAAGGTACAGGGAAATCACCCCTCCACTTT.

This sequence joins TRBV7-3 and TRBJ2-3; D perhaps matches TRBD2 (6 bases). The germline CDR1 and CDR2 sequences are SGHTA and FQGTGA. CDR3 length: 15 amino acids. V was cut by 10 bases and J by 2 bases, with 19 bases left in between. The CDR3, as DNA: TGTGCCACCCAATCGACGGGACTTCCCACAGATACGCAGTATTTT. Its translation: CATQSTGLPTDTQYF.

About this clone: One end of the junction fails to match germline, which may point to a read error. V is TRBV4-2 and J is TRBJ2-4; 10 nucleotides match TRBD1. Germline CDR1 LGHNA, CDR2 YNFKEQ. The CDR3 spans 12 residues. The CDR3 DNA reads as TGTGCCAGCAGCCAAGAGGGGGGACAGGGGCACTTC. The encoded protein is CASSQEGGQGHF.

The chain links TRBV5-4 to TRBJ1-2; D possibly corresponds to TRBD1 (5 bases). The V end was cut by 6 bases, the J end by 4 bases, with 16 bases between. CDR3 size: 14 residues. Germline V CDR1 and CDR2: SGHNT, YYREEE (reference sequence). Here the CDR3 reads CASNSRDLTYGYTF. The CDR3 nucleotides read TGTGCCAGCAACTCCCGGGACTTGACCTATGGCTACACCTTC.

The V gene is TRBV7-2, the J gene TRBJ2-1, with 13 bases that match TRBD2. V shed 5 bases, J shed 12 bases, and the junction held 16 bases outside the gene matches. Looked up from germline, CDR1 is SGHTA and CDR2 is FQGNSA. The CDR3 loop spans 17 amino acids. CDR3 DNA sequence: TGTGCCAGCAGCCCCACCCGGACTAGCGGGAGCCCCCCAGGGCAGTTCTTC. Translation: CASSPTRTSGSPPGQFF.

The table lists this clone with a few counts. The rearrangement uses TRBV18 and TRBJ1-1; 7 bases agree with TRBD1. The germline V gene has CDR1 KGHSH and CDR2 LQKENI. V was clipped by 3 bases and J by 4 bases; unmatched bases: 5. This CDR3 spans 14 amino acids. This CDR3 reads CASSPDRRGTEAFF. In DNA form, the CDR3 reads TGTGCCAGCTCACCGGACAGGAGAGGCACTGAAGCTTTCTTT.

In the case of this clone: A read error may explain this, as a much larger clone is one base away. Different DNA sequences within this sample yield the same CDR3. The rearrangement joins TRBV12-3 or TRBV12-4 to TRBJ1-1, with unresolved D. V was trimmed by 3 bases and J by 5 bases, leaving 4 bases between them. The CDR3 runs to 11 residues. The CDR3 loop reads CASSLGTEAFF. In nucleotides, the CDR3 is TGTGCCAGCAGTTTGGGTACTGAAGCTTTCTTT.

The chain is built from TRBV6-5 and TRBJ1-1; 9 nucleotides line up with TRBD1. The CDR3 loop spans 15 amino acids. Germline CDR1 MNHEY, CDR2 SVGAGI. With V trimmed by 4 bases and J by 4 bases, 7 bases remained unmatched. The CDR3 DNA reads as TGTGCCAGCAGTTTGGGACAGGGCAAATTCACTGAAGCTTTCTTT. It yields the protein CASSLGQGKFTEAFF.

The V and J genes are TRBV7-6 and TRBJ2-2; 7 positions agree with TRBD2. This CDR3 is built from 17 residues. CDR1 and CDR2 (germline): SGHVS, FNYEAQ. V trimming: 5 bases; J trimming: 2 bases; junction bases outside the gene matches: 11. CDR3: CASSPLGGGSNTGELFF. The DNA for the CDR3 is TGTGCCAGCAGCCCCCTGGGCGGGGGTTCAAACACCGGGGAGCTGTTTTTT.

This clone was counted a few times. The J gene is TRBJ1-5, the V gene TRBV6-2 or TRBV6-3; D might be TRBD1 (5 bases). The CDR3 extends over 14 amino acids. Trimming took 6 bases from V and 2 from J, leaving 11 bases between them. Germline lookup yields CDR1 MNHEY and CDR2 SVGEGT. The chain's CDR3 is CASSPRGGNQPQHF. Here the CDR3 DNA reads TGTGCCAGCAGCCCCCGGGGGGGCAATCAGCCCCAGCATTTT.